These 8 T cell receptor beta chains were sequenced from one sample in a study of cytomegalovirus exposure and HLA in healthy donors. The study ran its PCR with 60 Vbeta and 13 Jbeta primers. Sequenced by immunoSEQ multiplex PCR; TCRdb stores in-frame clones only, minus some. Of 110,000 or so clones in the sample, approximately 81% are singletons; the top ten hold approximately 1.2%. The sample comprised PBMCs. These TCRs come from a young man in good health and CMV-seronegative.

V and J are TRBV7-2 and TRBJ2-1; TRBD1 is a possible D gene (5 bases). Germline CDR1 SGHTA, CDR2 FQGNSA. With 0 bases removed from V and 2 bases from J, the gap between germline ends came to 11 bases. The CDR3 contains 16 residues. The DNA of the CDR3 is TGTGCCAGCAGCTTAGCGAGTGGGGCAGCCTACAATGAGCAGTTCTTC. Amino acids: CASSLASGAAYNEQFF.

This clone was seen only a few times. V and J are TRBV5-4 and TRBJ2-7; a weak D match, TRBD1 (5 bases). Trimming removed 3 bases from V and 1 base from J, with 8 bases in between. The germline CDR1 and CDR2 sequences are SGHNT and YYREEE (reference sequence). This CDR3 region has 13 residues. This CDR3 is CASSSRQSYEQYF. Here the CDR3 DNA reads TGTGCCAGCAGCTCCAGACAGTCCTACGAGCAGTACTTC.

V is TRBV19 and J is TRBJ2-3; TRBD1 is a possible D gene (5 bases). The length of the CDR3 is 12 residues. Germline V lookup: CDR1 LNHDA, CDR2 SQIVND (reference sequence). Trimming took 6 bases from V and 4 from J, leaving 8 bases between them. The CDR3 reads CASSGQADTQYF. DNA of the CDR3: TGTGCCAGTAGCGGACAAGCAGATACGCAGTATTTT. Full variable domain (remainder filled in from reference TRBV19 and TRBJ2-3): DGGITQSPKYLFRKEGQNVTLSCEQNLNHDAMYWYRQDPGQGLRLIYYSQIVNDFQKGDIAEGYSVSREKKESFPLTVTSAQKNPTAFYLCASSGQADTQYFGPGTRLTVL.

The gene calls are TRBV28 and TRBJ1-1; 7 bases are a match to TRBD1. Germline lookup yields CDR1 MDHEN and CDR2 SYDVKM. The V segment lost 6 bases and the J segment 0 bases; nucleotides outside the gene matches: 4. The CDR3 extends over 14 amino acids. The CDR3 DNA follows: TGTGCCAGCAGATCGACAGGGCTGAACACTGAAGCTTTCTTT. It encodes CASRSTGLNTEAFF.

A few counts support this clone. V usage is TRBV5-6 and J usage is TRBJ2-3; a weak D match, TRBD1 (6 bases). The germline gives CDR1 SGHDT, CDR2 YYEEEE. The CDR3 consists of 15 residues. V was cut by 4 bases and J by 0 bases, with 12 bases left in between. In DNA, the CDR3 is TGTGCCAGCAGCCTTGGACAGACTAGCACAGATACGCAGTATTTT. This gives the protein CASSLGQTSTDTQYF. Combining the CDR3 with reference TRBV5-6 and TRBJ2-3 gives the whole variable domain DAGVTQSPTHLIKTRGQQVTLRCSPKSGHDTVSWYQQALGQGPQFIFQYYEEEERQRGNFPDRFSGHQFPNYSSELNVNALLLGDSALYLCASSLGQTSTDTQYFGPGTRLTVL.

The J gene is TRBJ2-5, the V gene TRBV15, with D hard to call. Deletions cut 4 bases from V and 0 bases from J, with 9 bases between. The CDR3 has 14 residues. The germline V gene has CDR1 LNHNV and CDR2 YYDKDF (reference sequence). The CDR3 region is CATSTESDQETQYF. The CDR3 bases are TGTGCCACCAGCACAGAGTCAGACCAAGAGACCCAGTACTTC. Together with reference TRBV15 and TRBJ2-5, the CDR3 gives the full variable domain: DAMVIQNPRYQVTQFGKPVTLSCSQTLNHNVMYWYQQKSSQAPKLLFHYYDKDFNNEADTPDNFQSRRPNTSFCFLDIRSPGLGDTAMYLCATSTESDQETQYFGPGTRLLVL.

This sequence joins TRBV15 and TRBJ1-4, with 8 bases that match TRBD1. Per the germline V gene, CDR1 is LNHNV and CDR2 is YYDKDF (reference sequence). The CDR3 consists of 15 residues. With V trimmed by 0 bases and J by 5 bases, 2 bases remained unmatched. The CDR3 bases are TGTGCCACCAGCAGAGATTCAGGGGGCAATGAAAAACTGTTTTTT. The encoded protein is CATSRDSGGNEKLFF.

This clone was detected a few times. The chain combines TRBV29-1 with TRBJ2-7, with D maybe TRBD1 (6 bases). The CDR3 extends over 12 amino acids. Per the germline V gene, CDR1 is SQVTM and CDR2 is ANQGSEA. The V and J ends lost 7 bases and 7 bases respectively, with 17 bases between them. CDR3 sequence (DNA): TGCAGCGCACGGACAGACTACGAGGAGCAGTACTTC. It translates to CSARTDYEEQYF.